This TCR beta chain was recorded in a study of T-cell memory formation after mild COVID-19. Study context: Largely, TCR clusters stayed within a single donor.

TCRalpha and TCRbeta libraries used 5'RACE with constant-segment primers and UMIs. Via MiXCR, TCRdb re-called the 5' RACE reads, giving one row per CDR3 protein. The sample has about 560,000 distinct CDR3 sequences, 18% seen once. CDR3 length: 14 residues. CDR1 LNHNV and CDR2 YYDKDF come from the germline V gene (reference sequence). V was clipped by 0 bases and J by 5 bases, with 9 bases between them. Points from the study as a whole: Detection of some responders pre-infection suggested pre-existing cross-reactive memory T cells participated.

In the case of this clonotype: Antigen specificity is unknown.

The chain uses TRBV15 and TRBJ2-3, with TRBD1 as a possible D gene (5 bases). The sample consisted of PBMCs or a T cell subset sorted from them (not recorded which). This TCR came from an adult woman who had mild COVID-19 (a few samples of this study predate the infection). Cell type and time point are not known. The CDR3 loop is CATSREAGIDTQYF. CDR3 in DNA: TGTGCCACCAGCAGAGAGGCAGGGATAGATACGCAGTATTTT.